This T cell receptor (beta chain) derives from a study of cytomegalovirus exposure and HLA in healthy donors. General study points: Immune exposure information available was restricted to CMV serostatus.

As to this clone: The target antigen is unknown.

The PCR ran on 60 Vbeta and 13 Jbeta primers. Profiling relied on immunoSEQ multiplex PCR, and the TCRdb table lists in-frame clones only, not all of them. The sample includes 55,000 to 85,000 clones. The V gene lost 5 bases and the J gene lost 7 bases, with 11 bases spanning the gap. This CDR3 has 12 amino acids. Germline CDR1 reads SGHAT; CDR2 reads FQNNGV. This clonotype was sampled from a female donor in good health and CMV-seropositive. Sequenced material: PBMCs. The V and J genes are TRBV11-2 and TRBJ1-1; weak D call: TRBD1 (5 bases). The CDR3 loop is CASSQRQGEAFF. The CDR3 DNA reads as TGTGCCAGCAGCCAGAGGCAGGGTGAAGCTTTCTTT.